This T cell receptor beta chain is from a study of shared clonotypes between healthy human individuals. Study in general: A couple of women and a few men aged 18 to 49 made up the donors.

Sequencing used immunoSEQ multiplex PCR; TCRdb keeps in-frame clones, though not all of them. The sample has 2,100,000 or so clones, approximately 96% seen once. Study conclusions and caveats: The donor pool, a small one, limited the genetic and exposure-history diversity represented. Sequencing depth was predicted to influence how clonotypes are shared among donors.

This clone was picked up one time. The antigen remains unidentified. The same CDR3 can be traced to other DNA sequences in this sample. The sample was naive CD4+ T cells sorted from blood. Indicated subset: CD45RA+ positively selected. The receptor comes from a young man in good health.

CDR3 region: CASSLGSQETQYF. The CDR3 coding sequence is TGCGCCAGCAGCTTAGGCAGCCAAGAGACCCAGTACTTC. The chain joins TRBV5-1 to TRBJ2-5, with unresolved D. Germline V CDR1 and CDR2: SGHRS, YFSETQ. This CDR3 comprises 13 residues. Trimming took off 2 bases at V and 1 base at J, with 6 bases between the two ends. Based on the CDR3 plus reference TRBV5-1 and TRBJ2-5, the full variable domain is KAGVTQTPRYLIKTRGQQVTLSCSPISGHRSVSWYQQTPGQGLQFLFEYFSETQRNKGNFPGRFSGRQFSNSRSEMNVSTLELGDSALYLCASSLGSQETQYFGPGTRLLVL.